Sequencing of this TCR beta chain was carried out in a study of regulatory T cells in long-lasting Graves disease. V lost 6 bases, J lost 6 bases, and 7 bases lay in between. The germline gives CDR1 MNHEY, CDR2 SVGEGT. CDR3 length: 11 amino acids. Both iRepertoire HTBI primers and Arm-PCR of CDR3 regions were used to build the TCR beta libraries. In TCRdb, the multiplex PCR reads were re-called with MiXCR into one record per CDR3 protein. The table includes 550,000 to 650,000 distinct CDR3 sequences, about 16% detected once. Time point defined: newly diagnosed GD, antithyroid drugs for less than 3 months. There was RNA extracted from PBMCs, and the TCR library was made from it. Many counts were recorded for this clonotype. These data also featured in a second study, about T cells in Graves' hyperthyroidism and ophthalmopathy. From that second work: Each diagnosis was grounded in clinical symptoms, serum thyroxine and TRAb, thyroid ultrasound, and orbital computed tomography. An initial round of RT-PCR targeting the TCR CDR3 relied on the HTBI primer set. Appearing also in blood were most of the thyroid clonotypes expanded above 0.001.

The sequence was collected from a man aged 18 to 29 with Graves disease. The J gene is TRBJ2-3, the V gene TRBV6-2 or TRBV6-3; possible D gene TRBD2, 5 bases. Sequenced here: peripheral blood mononuclear cells (PBMCs), sampled at new diagnosis, from a patient treated with antithyroid drugs. CDR3 DNA sequence: TGTGCCAGCAGGGCGGGTGATACGCAGTATTTT. It specifies CASRAGDTQYF.